This TCR beta chain is from a study of CXCR3-negative and CXCR3-positive naive CD8 T cells. CD45RO-CCR7+CD27+CD95- marked naive CD8+ T cells. The CDR3 is 11 residues long. Germline V lookup: CDR1 DFQATT, CDR2 SNEGSKA (reference sequence). UMI-labeled 5' RACE TRB cDNA libraries were prepared from the cells. For each CDR3 protein, TCRdb gives one entry from its re-call of the 5' RACE reads, without DNA. The sample data list tens of thousands of distinct CDR3 sequences. This sequence originates from a human donor in good health. Some clones in this sample may be carry-over from other donors' samples. The specimen was naive CXCR3- CD8+ T cells from blood. Subset given: CD45RO-CCR7+CD27+CD95- naive CD8+ T cells lacking CXCR3 (TNR3-). The chain is built from TRBV20-1 and TRBJ2-1. The CDR3 loop reads CSASFVNEQFF.